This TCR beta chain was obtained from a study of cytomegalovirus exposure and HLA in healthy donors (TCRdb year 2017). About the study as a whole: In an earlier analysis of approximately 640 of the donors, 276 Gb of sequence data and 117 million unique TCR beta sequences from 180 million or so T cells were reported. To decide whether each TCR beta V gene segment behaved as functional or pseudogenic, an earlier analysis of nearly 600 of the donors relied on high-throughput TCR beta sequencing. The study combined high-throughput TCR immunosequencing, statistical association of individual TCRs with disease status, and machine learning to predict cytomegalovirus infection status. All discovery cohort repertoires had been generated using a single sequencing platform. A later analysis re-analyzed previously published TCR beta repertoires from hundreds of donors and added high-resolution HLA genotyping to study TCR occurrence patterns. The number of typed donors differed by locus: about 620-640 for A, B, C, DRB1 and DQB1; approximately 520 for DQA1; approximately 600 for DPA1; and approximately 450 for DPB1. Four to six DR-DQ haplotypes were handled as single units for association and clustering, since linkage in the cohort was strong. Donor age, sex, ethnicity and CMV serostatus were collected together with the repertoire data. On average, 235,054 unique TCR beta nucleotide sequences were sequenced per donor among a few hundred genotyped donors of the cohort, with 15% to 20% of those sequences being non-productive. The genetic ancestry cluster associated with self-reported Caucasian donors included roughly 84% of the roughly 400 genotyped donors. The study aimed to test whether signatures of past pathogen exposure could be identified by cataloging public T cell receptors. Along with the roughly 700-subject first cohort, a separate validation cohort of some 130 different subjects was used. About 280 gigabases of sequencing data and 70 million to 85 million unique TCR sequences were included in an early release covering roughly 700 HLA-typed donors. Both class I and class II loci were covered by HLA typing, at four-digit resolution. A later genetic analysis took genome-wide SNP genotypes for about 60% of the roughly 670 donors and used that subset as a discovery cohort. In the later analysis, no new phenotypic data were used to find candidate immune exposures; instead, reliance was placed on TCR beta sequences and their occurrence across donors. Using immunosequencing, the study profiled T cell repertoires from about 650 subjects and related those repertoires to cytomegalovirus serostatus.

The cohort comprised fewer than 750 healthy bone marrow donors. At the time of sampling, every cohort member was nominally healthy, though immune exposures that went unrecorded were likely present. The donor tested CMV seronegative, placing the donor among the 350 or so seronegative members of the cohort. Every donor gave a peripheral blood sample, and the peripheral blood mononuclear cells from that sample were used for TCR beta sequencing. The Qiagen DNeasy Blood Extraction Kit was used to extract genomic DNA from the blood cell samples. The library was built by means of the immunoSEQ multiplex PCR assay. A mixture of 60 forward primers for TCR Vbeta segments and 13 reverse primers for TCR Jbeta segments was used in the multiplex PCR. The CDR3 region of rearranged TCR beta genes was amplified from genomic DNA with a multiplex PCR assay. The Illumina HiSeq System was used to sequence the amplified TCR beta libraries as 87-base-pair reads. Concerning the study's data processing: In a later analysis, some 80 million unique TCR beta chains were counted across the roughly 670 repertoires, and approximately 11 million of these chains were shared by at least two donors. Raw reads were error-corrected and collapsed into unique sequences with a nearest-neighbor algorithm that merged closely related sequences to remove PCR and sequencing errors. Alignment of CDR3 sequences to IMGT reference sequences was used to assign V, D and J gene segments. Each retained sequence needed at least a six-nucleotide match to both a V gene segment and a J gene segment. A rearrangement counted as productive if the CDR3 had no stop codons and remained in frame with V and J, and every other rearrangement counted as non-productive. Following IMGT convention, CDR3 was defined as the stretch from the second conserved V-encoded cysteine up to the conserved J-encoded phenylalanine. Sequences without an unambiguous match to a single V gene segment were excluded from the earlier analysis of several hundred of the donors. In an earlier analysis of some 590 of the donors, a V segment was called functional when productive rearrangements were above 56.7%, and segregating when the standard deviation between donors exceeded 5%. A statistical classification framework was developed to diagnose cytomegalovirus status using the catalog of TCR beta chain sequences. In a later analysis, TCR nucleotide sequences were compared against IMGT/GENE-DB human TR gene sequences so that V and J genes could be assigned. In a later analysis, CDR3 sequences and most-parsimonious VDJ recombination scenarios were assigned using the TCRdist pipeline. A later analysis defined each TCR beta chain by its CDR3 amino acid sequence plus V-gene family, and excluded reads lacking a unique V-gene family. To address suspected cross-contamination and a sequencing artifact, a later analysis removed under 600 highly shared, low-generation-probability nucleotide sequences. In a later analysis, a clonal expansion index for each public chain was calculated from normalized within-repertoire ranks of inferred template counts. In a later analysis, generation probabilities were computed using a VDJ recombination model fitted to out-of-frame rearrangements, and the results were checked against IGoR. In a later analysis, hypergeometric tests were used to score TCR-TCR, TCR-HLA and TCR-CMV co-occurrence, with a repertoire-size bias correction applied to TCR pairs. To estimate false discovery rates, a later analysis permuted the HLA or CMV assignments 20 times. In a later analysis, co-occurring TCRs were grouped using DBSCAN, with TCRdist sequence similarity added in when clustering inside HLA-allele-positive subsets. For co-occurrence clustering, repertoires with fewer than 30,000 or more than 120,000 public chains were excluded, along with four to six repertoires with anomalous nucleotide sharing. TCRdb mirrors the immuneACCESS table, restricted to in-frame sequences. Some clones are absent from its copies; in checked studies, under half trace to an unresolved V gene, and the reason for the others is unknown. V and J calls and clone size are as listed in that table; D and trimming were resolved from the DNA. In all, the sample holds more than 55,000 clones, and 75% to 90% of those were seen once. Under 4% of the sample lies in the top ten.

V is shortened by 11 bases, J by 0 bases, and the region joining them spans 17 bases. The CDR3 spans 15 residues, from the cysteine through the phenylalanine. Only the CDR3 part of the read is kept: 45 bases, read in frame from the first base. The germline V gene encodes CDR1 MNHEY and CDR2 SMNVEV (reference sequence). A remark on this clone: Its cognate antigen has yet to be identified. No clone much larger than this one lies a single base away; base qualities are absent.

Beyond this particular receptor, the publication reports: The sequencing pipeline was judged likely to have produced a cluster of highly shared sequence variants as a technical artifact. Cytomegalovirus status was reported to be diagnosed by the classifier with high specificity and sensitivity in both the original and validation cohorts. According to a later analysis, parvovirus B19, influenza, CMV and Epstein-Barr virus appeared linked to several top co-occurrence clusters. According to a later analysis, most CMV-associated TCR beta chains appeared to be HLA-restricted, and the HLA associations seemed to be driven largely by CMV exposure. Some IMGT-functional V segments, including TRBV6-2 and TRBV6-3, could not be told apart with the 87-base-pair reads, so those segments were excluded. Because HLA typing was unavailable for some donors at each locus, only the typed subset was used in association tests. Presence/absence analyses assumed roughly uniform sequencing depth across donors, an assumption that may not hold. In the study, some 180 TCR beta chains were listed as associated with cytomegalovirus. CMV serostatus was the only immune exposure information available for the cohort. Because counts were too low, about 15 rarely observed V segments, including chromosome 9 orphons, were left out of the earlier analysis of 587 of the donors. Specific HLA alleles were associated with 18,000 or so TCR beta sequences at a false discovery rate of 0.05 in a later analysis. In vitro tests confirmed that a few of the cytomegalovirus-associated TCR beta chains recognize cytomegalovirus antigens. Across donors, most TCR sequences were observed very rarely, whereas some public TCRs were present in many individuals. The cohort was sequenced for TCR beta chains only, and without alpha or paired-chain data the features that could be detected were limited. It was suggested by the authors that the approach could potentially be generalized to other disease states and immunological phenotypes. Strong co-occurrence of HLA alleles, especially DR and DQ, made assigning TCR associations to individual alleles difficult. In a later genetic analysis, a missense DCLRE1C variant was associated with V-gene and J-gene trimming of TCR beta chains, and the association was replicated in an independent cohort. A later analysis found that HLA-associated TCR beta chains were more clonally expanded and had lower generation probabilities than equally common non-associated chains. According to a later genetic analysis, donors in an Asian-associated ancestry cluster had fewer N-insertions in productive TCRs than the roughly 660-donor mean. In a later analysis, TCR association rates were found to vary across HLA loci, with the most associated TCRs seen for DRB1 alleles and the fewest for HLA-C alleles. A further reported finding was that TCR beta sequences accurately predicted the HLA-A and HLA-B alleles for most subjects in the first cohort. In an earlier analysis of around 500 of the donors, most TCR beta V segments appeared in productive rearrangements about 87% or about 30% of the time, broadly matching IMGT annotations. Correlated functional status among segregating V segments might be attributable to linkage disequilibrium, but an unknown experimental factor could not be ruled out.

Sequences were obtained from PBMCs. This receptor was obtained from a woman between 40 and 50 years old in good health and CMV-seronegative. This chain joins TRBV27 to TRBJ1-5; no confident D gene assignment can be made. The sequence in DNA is TGTGCCTCCTCACCGGTGTTCAATAGCAATCAGCCCCAGCATTTT. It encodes CASSPVFNSNQPQHF.